This is a list of T cell receptor beta chains from one sample in a study of blood T cell repertoires in COVID-19. Sequencing was performed with immunoSEQ multiplex PCR; in TCRdb, only in-frame clones are kept and a portion is missing. The sample lists under 300,000 clones; approximately 90% were seen once. Sequencing used PBMCs or T cells enriched from blood (not recorded which). These TCRs come from a man aged 18 to 30 who had recovered from COVID-19. Each CDR3 is given without its conserved first and last residue. Clone size is shown for a subset of rows, as once, few, many or a class of expanded clone.

TRBJ2-1	TRBV19	.	ASSPLAGGPEDEQF
TRBJ2-7	TRBV14	.	ASSQETWQY
TRBJ2-7	TRBV28	few	AGSGSTHEQY
TRBJ2-1	TRBV3-1/TRBV3-2	.	ASSPELAGVYNEQF
TRBJ1-6	TRBV19	.	ASTNTRTGHQGGSPLH
TRBJ2-1	TRBV6-4	.	ASSIAGVSYNEQF
TRBJ2-2	TRBV3-1/TRBV3-2	.	ASSQGLAGVGGELF
TRBJ1-1	TRBV11-3	once	ASSFSANTEAF
TRBJ2-6	TRBV28	.	ASSFIISAGAGANVLT
TRBJ1-6	TRBV5-8	.	ASSLESSYNSPLH
TRBJ1-1	TRBV7-8	.	ASSLQGRTEAF
TRBJ1-4	TRBV4-1	.	ASSQDLPGVLNEKLF
TRBJ1-2	TRBV30	.	AWSVRGQRGGYT
TRBJ1-1	TRBV4-1	.	ASSPIFRGTEAF
TRBJ2-1	TRBV24-1	once	ATSPSGGAYNEQF
TRBJ1-4	TRBV13	.	ASSLTGVGEKLF
TRBJ1-2	TRBV14	.	ASSPQTTNGYGYT